This paragraph reports one T cell receptor beta chain. Original analysis: The authors estimated nucleated cell counts from reference gene primer amplification. Generated by immunoSEQ multiplex PCR, the TCRdb table keeps only in-frame clones and is missing some. That table gives V, J and clone size, and the DNA gave D and trimming. The sample holds approximately 220,000 clones, roughly four fifths seen once. Germline V CDR1 and CDR2: LNHDA, SQIVND (reference sequence). V gave up 3 bases and J gave up 2 bases, with 14 bases separating them. The CDR3 has 15 residues. These data come from a study of blood T cell repertoires in COVID-19. Across the whole study: Researchers got acute and convalescent COVID-19 samples from the United States, Italy and Spain. PBMCs, B-cell-depleted T cells, or T cells were the source of the cDNA or gDNA that made up the material.

The clonotype originates from a woman between 35 and 50 years old with active or convalescent COVID-19. The sequenced material came from peripheral blood. The V and J genes are TRBV19 and TRBJ2-7, with D perhaps matching TRBD1 (5 bases). The CDR3 nucleotides read TGTGCCAGTAGTATGGGTTTGGGGCCGGCCTACGAGCAGTACTTC. Its protein is CASSMGLGPAYEQYF.